This T cell receptor beta chain originates from a study of post-analysis software for immune sequencing data. Study information: The disease courses covered relapsing-remitting, secondary progressive and progressive-relapsing multiple sclerosis.

Libraries were made from TCR beta cDNA, and they carried unique molecular identifiers. Approximately 450,000 cDNA molecules were recovered from an input of 1 to 10 million T cells. TCRdb reanalysed the PCR reads using MiXCR and keeps one entry per CDR3 protein. This sample has about 430,000 distinct CDR3 sequences, with approximately 42% found just once. Findings of the study overall: People with multiple sclerosis had a significantly lower normalized Chao1 diversity than controls did. The F measure placed samples prepared in the same batch into strongly shared clusters. Higher frequency in patients than in controls was seen for roughly five TRBV segments, with TRBV5-6, TRBV5-1 and TRBV20-1 among them.

Germline loops: CDR1 LNHNV, CDR2 YYDKDF (reference sequence). The CDR3 spans 13 residues. V lost 6 bases, J lost 8 bases, and 5 bases stayed unmatched. To note about this clonotype: Its antigen remains unknown.

The receptor was derived from a girl under 10 years old with multiple sclerosis. The specimen was blood. This chain links TRBV15 with TRBJ2-1; 9 positions agree with TRBD2. CDR3 sequence: CATSSGTSYEQFF. The CDR3 region has the DNA TGTGCCACCAGTAGCGGGACTAGCTATGAGCAGTTCTTC.